These 11 T cell receptor beta chains were sequenced from one sample in a study of T cell responses to AZD1222 COVID-19 vaccine. Assay used: immunoSEQ multiplex PCR; TCRdb lists only in-frame clones, some missing. The sample carries about 120,000 clones, about 90% recorded once. The specimen was peripheral blood, collected on day 0 of AZD1222 vaccination. These receptors came from an adult in good health.

This rearrangement joins TRBV30 to TRBJ1-2; 7 nucleotides agree with TRBD1. Germline CDR1 GTSNPN, CDR2 SVGIG (reference sequence). This CDR3 has 14 amino acids. Trimming at V came to 2 bases and at J to 3 bases, leaving 6 bases not matched to a gene. The CDR3 loop is CAWSKRQGHYGYTF. CDR3 coding DNA: TGTGCCTGGAGTAAGCGACAGGGCCACTATGGCTACACCTTC. The full variable domain, with the rest looked up from reference TRBV30 and TRBJ1-2, is SQTIHQWPATLVQPVGSPLSLECTVEGTSNPNLYWYRQAAGRGLQLLFYSVGIGQISSEVPQNLSASRPQDRQFILSSKKLLLSDSGFYLCAWSKRQGHYGYTFGSGTRLTVV.

This chain connects TRBV27 to TRBJ2-7; D is uncertain. The V end was cut by 3 bases, the J end by 6 bases, with 15 bases between. This CDR3 is built from 14 residues. CDR1 is MNHEY, CDR2 SMNVEV, per germline (reference sequence). The CDR3 here is CASSFSRYSREQYF. The CDR3 coding sequence is TGTGCCAGCAGTTTCTCCCGCTATAGCCGCGAGCAGTACTTC.

The chain uses TRBV9 and TRBJ2-2, with D tentatively TRBD1 (5 bases). CDR3 length: 16 amino acids. Germline V gives CDR1 SGDLS, CDR2 YYNGEE. V lost 0 bases, J lost 0 bases, and 9 bases lay in between. CDR3 DNA: TGTGCCAGCAGCGTAGAAGGCAGGGCGAACACCGGGGAGCTGTTTTTT. It codes for CASSVEGRANTGELFF.

The chain couples TRBV19 to TRBJ1-5; D perhaps matches TRBD1 (5 bases). Per the germline V gene, CDR1 is LNHDA and CDR2 is SQIVND (reference sequence). With 6 bases removed from V and 1 base from J, the gap between germline ends came to 22 bases. The CDR3 is made up of 18 amino acids. As DNA, the CDR3 is TGTGCCAGTAGACGGGGGACTCCATCCCTCGGGAGCAATCAGCCCCAGCATTTT. It is translated as CASRRGTPSLGSNQPQHF. The whole variable domain, filled in from reference TRBV19 and TRBJ1-5, reads DGGITQSPKYLFRKEGQNVTLSCEQNLNHDAMYWYRQDPGQGLRLIYYSQIVNDFQKGDIAEGYSVSREKKESFPLTVTSAQKNPTAFYLCASRRGTPSLGSNQPQHFGDGTRLSIL.

This sequence joins TRBV10-2 and TRBJ1-5, with 7 nucleotides matching TRBD1. CDR3 length: 14 residues. The germline V gene encodes CDR1 WSHSY and CDR2 SAAADI. Losses at the gene ends were 2 bases for V and 6 bases for J; bases not matched to a gene: 4. CDR3 nucleotides: TGCGCCAGCAGTGAGAGGCAGGGGGGTCAGCCCCAGCATTTT. This sequence encodes CASSERQGGQPQHF.

The V call is TRBV2, the J call TRBJ1-5; unclear D gene. The germline V gene encodes CDR1 SNHLY and CDR2 FYNNEI. The CDR3 covers 14 residues. Trimming cost V 5 bases and J 0 bases, with 8 bases left between them. The DNA for the CDR3 is TGTGCCAGCAGTTGGCACAATAGCAATCAGCCCCAGCATTTT. As protein: CASSWHNSNQPQHF.

This sequence joins TRBV27 and TRBJ1-2; D is perhaps TRBD1 (6 bases). Germline-derived CDR1 and CDR2 are MNHEY and SMNVEV (reference sequence). The CDR3 sequence is 14 residues long. The V end was cut by 0 bases, the J end by 8 bases, with 13 bases between. The CDR3 sequence is CASSLSRTGFGYTF. CDR3 DNA: TGTGCCAGCAGTTTATCGCGTACAGGGTTCGGCTACACCTTC.

The CDR3 coding sequence is TGTGCCAGCAGCGTCCGGGACAGGGGAACTAATGAGCAGTTCTTC. Amino acid sequence: CASSVRDRGTNEQFF. V gene TRBV7-8 combines with J gene TRBJ2-1; 10 positions match TRBD1. CDR3 length: 15 amino acids. V was clipped by 5 bases and J by 7 bases; unmatched bases: 8. Germline CDR1 SGHVS, CDR2 FQNEAQ.

The chain joins TRBV11-1 to TRBJ2-1, with D maybe TRBD1 (6 bases). Germline-derived CDR1 and CDR2 are SGHAT and FQDESV (reference sequence). This CDR3 contains 16 residues. The V and J ends lost 6 bases and 2 bases respectively, with 17 bases between them. CDR3 protein: CASSKLPGTPYNEQFF. Here the CDR3 DNA reads TGTGCCAGCAGTAAACTGCCCGGGACACCCTACAATGAGCAGTTCTTC. Drawing the rest from reference TRBV11-1 and TRBJ2-1, the complete variable domain is EAEVAQSPRYKITEKSQAVAFWCDPISGHATLYWYRQILGQGPELLVQFQDESVVDDSQLPKDRFSAERLKGVDSTLKIQPAELGDSAMYLCASSKLPGTPYNEQFFGPGTRLTVL.

This chain links TRBV4-1 with TRBJ2-4; D not certain. Germline V gives CDR1 MGHRA, CDR2 YSYEKL. This CDR3 comprises 15 residues. Trimming removed 4 bases from V and 0 bases from J, with 10 bases in between. In DNA, the CDR3 is TGCGCCAGCAGCCTAGCAGAAGGAGCCAAAAACATTCAGTACTTC. Residues: CASSLAEGAKNIQYF.

The V gene is TRBV7-2, the J gene TRBJ1-1; no definite D call. Trimming stripped 3 bases from V and 3 bases from J, with 2 bases between. CDR3 length: 11 residues. Germline values: CDR1 SGHTA, CDR2 FQGNSA. The CDR3 nucleotides are TGTGCCAGCAGCTTGGACACTGAAGCTTTCTTT. It specifies CASSLDTEAFF. Drawing the rest from reference TRBV7-2 and TRBJ1-1, the complete variable domain is GAGVSQSPSNKVTEKGKDVELRCDPISGHTALYWYRQSLGQGLEFLIYFQGNSAPDKSGLPSDRFSAERTGGSVSTLTIQRTQQEDSAVYLCASSLDTEAFFGQGTRLTVV.